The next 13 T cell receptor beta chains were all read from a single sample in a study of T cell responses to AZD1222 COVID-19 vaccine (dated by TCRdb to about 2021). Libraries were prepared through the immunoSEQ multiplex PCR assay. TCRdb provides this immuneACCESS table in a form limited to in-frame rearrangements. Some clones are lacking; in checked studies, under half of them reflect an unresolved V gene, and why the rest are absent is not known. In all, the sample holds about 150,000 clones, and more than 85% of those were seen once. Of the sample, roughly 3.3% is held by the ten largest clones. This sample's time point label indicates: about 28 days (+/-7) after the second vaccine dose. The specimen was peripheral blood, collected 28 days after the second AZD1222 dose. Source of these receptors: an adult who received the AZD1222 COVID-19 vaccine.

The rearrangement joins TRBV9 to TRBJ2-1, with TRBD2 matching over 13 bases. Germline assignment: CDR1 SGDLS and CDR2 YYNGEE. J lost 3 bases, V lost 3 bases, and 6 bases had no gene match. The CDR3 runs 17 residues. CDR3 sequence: CASSARLAGGFYNEQFF. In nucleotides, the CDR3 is TGTGCCAGCAGCGCCAGACTAGCGGGAGGATTCTACAATGAGCAGTTCTTC. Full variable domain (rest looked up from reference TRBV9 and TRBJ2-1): DSGVTQTPKHLITATGQRVTLRCSPRSGDLSVYWYQQSLDQGLQFLIQYYNGEERAKGNILERFSAQQFPDLHSELNLSSLELGDSALYFCASSARLAGGFYNEQFFGPGTRLTVL.

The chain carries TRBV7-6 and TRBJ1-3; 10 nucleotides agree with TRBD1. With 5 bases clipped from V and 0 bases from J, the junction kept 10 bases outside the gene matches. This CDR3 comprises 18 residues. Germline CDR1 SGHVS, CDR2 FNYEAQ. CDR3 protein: CASSVVGTGASSGNTIYF. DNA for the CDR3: TGTGCCAGCAGCGTAGTTGGGACAGGGGCAAGCTCTGGAAACACCATATATTTT. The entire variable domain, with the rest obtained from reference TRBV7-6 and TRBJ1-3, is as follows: GAGVSQSPRYKVTKRGQDVALRCDPISGHVSLYWYRQALGQGPEFLTYFNYEAQQDKSGLPNDRFSAERPEGSISTLTIQRTEQRDSAMYRCASSVVGTGASSGNTIYFGEGSWLTVV.

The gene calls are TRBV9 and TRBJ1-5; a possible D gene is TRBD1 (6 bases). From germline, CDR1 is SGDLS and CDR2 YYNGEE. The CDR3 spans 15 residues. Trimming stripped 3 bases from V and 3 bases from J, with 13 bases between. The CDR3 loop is CASSADTGFNQPQHF. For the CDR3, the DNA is TGTGCCAGCAGCGCCGATACAGGGTTCAATCAGCCCCAGCATTTT.

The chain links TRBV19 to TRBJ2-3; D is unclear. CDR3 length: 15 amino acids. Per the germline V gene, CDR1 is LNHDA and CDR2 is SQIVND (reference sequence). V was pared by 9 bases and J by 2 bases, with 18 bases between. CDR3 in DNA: TGTGCCAGCCTCAGTGGATCACTCTTCACAGATACGCAGTATTTT. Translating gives CASLSGSLFTDTQYF.

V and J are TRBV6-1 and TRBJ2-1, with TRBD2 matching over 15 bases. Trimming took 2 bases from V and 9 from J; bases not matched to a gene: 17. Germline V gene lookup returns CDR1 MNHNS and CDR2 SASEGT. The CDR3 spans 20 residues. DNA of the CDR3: TGTGCCAGCAGTGAATTGCCAACTGGGGGACTAGCGGGAGGCGGGGGTGAGCAGTTCTTC. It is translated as CASSELPTGGLAGGGGEQFF.

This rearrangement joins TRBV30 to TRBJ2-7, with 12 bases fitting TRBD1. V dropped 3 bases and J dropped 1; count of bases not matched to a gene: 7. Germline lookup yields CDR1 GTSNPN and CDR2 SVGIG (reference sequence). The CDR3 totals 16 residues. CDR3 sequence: CAWRGGTGGKSYEQYF. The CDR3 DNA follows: TGTGCCTGGAGGGGCGGGACAGGGGGCAAGTCCTACGAGCAGTACTTC.

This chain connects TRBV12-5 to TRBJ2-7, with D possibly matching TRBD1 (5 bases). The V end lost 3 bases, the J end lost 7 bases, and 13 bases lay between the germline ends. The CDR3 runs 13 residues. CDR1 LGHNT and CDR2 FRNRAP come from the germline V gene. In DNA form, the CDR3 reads TGTGCTAGTGGTTTTCGGCAGGGCTTGGAGCAGTACTTC. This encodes CASGFRQGLEQYF.

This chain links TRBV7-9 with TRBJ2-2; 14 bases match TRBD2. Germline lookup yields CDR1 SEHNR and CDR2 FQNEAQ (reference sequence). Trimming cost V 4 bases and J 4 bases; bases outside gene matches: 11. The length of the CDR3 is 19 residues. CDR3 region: CASSSGTSGSGGVTGELFF. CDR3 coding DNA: TGTGCCAGCAGCTCCGGGACTAGCGGGAGCGGTGGGGTCACCGGGGAGCTGTTTTTT.

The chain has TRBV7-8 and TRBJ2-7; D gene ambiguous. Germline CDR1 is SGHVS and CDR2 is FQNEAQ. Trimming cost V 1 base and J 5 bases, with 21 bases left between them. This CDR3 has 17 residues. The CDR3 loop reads CASSLVSGPLQPNEQYF. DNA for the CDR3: TGTGCCAGCAGCTTAGTTTCTGGGCCGCTTCAACCCAACGAGCAGTACTTC.

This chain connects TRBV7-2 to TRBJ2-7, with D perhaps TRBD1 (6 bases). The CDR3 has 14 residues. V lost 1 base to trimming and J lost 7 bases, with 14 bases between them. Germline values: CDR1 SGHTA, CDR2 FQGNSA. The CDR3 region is CASSLGFRGLEQYF. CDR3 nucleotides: TGTGCCAGCAGCTTAGGTTTCAGGGGTCTAGAGCAGTACTTC.

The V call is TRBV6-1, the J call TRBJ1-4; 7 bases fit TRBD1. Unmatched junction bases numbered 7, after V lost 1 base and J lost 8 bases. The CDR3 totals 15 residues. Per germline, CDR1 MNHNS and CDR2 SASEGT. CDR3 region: CASSEVGGLLEKLFF. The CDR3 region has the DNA TGTGCCAGCAGTGAAGTAGGGGGCCTTCTAGAAAAACTGTTTTTT.

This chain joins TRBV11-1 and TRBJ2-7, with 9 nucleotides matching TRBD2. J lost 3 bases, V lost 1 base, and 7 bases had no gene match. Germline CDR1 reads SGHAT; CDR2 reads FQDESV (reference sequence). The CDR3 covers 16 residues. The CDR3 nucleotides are TGTGCCAGCAGCTTAGGGACTAGCGCGCAGGACTACGAGCAGTACTTC. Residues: CASSLGTSAQDYEQYF.

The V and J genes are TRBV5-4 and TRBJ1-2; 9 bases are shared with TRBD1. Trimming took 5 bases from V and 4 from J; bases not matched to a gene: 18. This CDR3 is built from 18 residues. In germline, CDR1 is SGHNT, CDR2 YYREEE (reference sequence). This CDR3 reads CASSSPAGGQGVGYGYTF. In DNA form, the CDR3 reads TGTGCCAGCAGTAGCCCCGCGGGGGGACAGGGTGTGGGCTATGGCTACACCTTC.